A single sample is the source of the 6 T cell receptor beta chains below, sequenced in a study of blood T cells in healthy people across ages. A J-beta primer mix and a sample-barcoded 5' primer were used in a second PCR of about 7 to 12 cycles. Each CDR3 protein is one row after TCRdb ran MiXCR on the 5' RACE reads. The sample has about 720,000 distinct CDR3 sequences; 22% are singletons. Sequencing was done on a sample of blood. The receptors derive from a man in his sixties or seventies in good health.

The J gene is TRBJ2-5, the V gene TRBV4-3, with 11 bases aligning to TRBD2. Germline V gene lookup returns CDR1 LGHNA and CDR2 YSLEER. This CDR3 contains 16 residues. Trimming removed 4 bases from V and 2 bases from J; junction bases left unmatched: 6. DNA of the CDR3: TGCGCCAGCAGCCCCTCGGGACTAGCGGTACAAGAGACCCAGTACTTC. It yields the protein CASSPSGLAVQETQYF.

As for this clonotype: The junction departs from the called germline gene at one end, perhaps through a read error. The chain employs TRBV12-3 or TRBV12-4 and TRBJ2-5; D unclear. This CDR3 region has 13 residues. CDR3 in amino acids: CASSLSYQVTQYF. The CDR3 coding sequence is TGTGCCAGCAGTTTGTCATACCAAGTGACCCAGTACTTC.

The chain joins TRBV7-2 to TRBJ2-3, with TRBD2 identical over 7 bases. Germline V CDR1 and CDR2: SGHTA, FQGNSA. There are 16 residues in the CDR3. V was clipped by 3 bases and J by 5 bases; unmatched bases: 11. The CDR3 protein is CASSFDWAGVVDTQYF. CDR3 DNA sequence: TGTGCCAGCAGCTTTGATTGGGCGGGGGTGGTAGATACGCAGTATTTT.

This clonotype was detected only a few times. This chain joins TRBV25-1 and TRBJ1-6, with D uncertain. Germline CDR1 MGHDK, CDR2 SYGVNS. V lost 2 bases and J lost 6, with 8 bases in between. The CDR3 spans 14 residues. CDR3 loop: CASSEPAANSPLHF. The CDR3 DNA follows: TGTGCCAGCAGTGAACCTGCAGCTAATTCACCCCTCCACTTT.

The rearrangement joins TRBV12-3 or TRBV12-4 to TRBJ1-6; D possibly corresponds to TRBD1 (6 bases). The CDR3 is 17 residues long. Trimming took off 5 bases at V and 6 bases at J, with 20 bases between the two ends. CDR3 sequence (DNA): TGTGCCAGCAGTCAGAGATTTAACAGGGTGCCTAATTCACCCCTCCACTTT. Translated, it gives CASSQRFNRVPNSPLHF.

This clonotype has only a few counts. The chain carries TRBV30 and TRBJ1-4, with D tentatively TRBD1 (5 bases). CDR1 is GTSNPN, CDR2 SVGIG, per germline (reference sequence). Trimming stripped 1 base from V and 4 bases from J, with 7 bases between. The CDR3 loop spans 13 amino acids. The CDR3 nucleotides read TGTGCCTGGAGTGAGGGGATTAATGAAAAACTGTTTTTT. Translation: CAWSEGINEKLFF.